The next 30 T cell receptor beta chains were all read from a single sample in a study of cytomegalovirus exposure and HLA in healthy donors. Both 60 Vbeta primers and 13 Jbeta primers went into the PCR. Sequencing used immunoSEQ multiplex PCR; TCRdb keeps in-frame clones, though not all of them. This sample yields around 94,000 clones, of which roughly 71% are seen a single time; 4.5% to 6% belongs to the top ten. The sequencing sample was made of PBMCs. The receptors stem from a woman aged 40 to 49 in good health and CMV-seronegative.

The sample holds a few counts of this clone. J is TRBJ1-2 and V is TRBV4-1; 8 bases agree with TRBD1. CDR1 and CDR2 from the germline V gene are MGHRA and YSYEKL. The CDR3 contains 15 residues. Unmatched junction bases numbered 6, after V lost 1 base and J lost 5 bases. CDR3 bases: TGCGCCAGCAGCCAAGTACAGGGGGACCAATATGGCTACACCTTC. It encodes CASSQVQGDQYGYTF.

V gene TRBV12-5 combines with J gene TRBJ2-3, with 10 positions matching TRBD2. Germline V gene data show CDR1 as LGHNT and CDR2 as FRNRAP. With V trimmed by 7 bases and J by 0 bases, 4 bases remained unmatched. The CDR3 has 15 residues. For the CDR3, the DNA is TGTGCTAGTGCCCTAGCGGGGGCTAGCACAGATACGCAGTATTTT. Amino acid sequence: CASALAGASTDTQYF. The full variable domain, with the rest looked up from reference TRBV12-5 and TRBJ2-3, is DARVTQTPRHKVTEMGQEVTMRCQPILGHNTVFWYRQTMMQGLELLAYFRNRAPLDDSGMPKDRFSAEMPDATLATLKIQPSEPRDSAVYFCASALAGASTDTQYFGPGTRLTVL.

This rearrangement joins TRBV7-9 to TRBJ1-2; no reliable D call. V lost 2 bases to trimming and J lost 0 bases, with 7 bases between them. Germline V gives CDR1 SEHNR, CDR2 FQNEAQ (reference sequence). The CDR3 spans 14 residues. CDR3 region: CASSLYPANYGYTF. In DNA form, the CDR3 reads TGTGCCAGCAGCTTATATCCAGCTAACTATGGCTACACCTTC. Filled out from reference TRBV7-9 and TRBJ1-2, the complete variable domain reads DTGVSQNPRHKITKRGQNVTFRCDPISEHNRLYWYRQTLGQGPEFLTYFQNEAQLEKSRLLSDRFSAERPKGSFSTLEIQRTEQGDSAMYLCASSLYPANYGYTFGSGTRLTVV.

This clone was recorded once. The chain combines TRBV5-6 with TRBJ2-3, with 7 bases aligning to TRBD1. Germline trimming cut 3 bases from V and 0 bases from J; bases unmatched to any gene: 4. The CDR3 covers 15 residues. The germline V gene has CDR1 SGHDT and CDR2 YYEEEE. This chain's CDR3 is CASSSSGGSTDTQYF. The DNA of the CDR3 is TGTGCCAGCAGCTCATCAGGGGGTAGCACAGATACGCAGTATTTT.

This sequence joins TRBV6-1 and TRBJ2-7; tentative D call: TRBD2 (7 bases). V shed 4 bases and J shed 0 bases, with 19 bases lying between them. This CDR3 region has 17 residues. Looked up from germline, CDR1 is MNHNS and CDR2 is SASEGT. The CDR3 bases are TGTGCCAGCAGTGCCCGGGGGACTGCGGGGGCCTCCTACGAGCAGTACTTC. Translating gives CASSARGTAGASYEQYF.

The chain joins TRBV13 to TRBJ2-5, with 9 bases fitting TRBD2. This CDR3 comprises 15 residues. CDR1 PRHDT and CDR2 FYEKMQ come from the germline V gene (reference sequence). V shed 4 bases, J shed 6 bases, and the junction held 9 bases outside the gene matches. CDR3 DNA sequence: TGTGCCAGCAGCTCCCGAGGTAGCGGGGGTAAGACCCAGTACTTC. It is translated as CASSSRGSGGKTQYF.

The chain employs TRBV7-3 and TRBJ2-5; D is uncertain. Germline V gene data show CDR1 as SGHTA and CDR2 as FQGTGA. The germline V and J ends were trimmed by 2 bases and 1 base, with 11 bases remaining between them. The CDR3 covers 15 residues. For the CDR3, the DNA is TGTGCCAGCAGCTTACAGGCCTCCCGCCAAGAGACCCAGTACTTC. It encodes CASSLQASRQETQYF. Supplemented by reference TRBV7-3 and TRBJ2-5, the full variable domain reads GAGVSQTPSNKVTEKGKYVELRCDPISGHTALYWYRQSLGQGPEFLIYFQGTGAADDSGLPNDRFFAVRPEGSVSTLKIQRTERGDSAVYLCASSLQASRQETQYFGPGTRLLVL.

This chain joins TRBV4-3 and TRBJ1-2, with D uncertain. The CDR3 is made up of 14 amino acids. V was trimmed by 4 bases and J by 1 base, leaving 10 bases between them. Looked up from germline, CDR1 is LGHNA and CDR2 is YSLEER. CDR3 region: CASSPSRLNYGYTF. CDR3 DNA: TGCGCCAGCAGCCCCTCGCGTCTTAACTATGGCTACACCTTC.

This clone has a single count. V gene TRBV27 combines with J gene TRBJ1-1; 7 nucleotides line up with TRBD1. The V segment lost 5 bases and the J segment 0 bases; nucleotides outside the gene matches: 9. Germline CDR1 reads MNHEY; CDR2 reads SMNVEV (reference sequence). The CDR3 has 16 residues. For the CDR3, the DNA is TGTGCCAGCAGTACGGGACAGCTTAATATGAACACTGAAGCTTTCTTT. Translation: CASSTGQLNMNTEAFF.

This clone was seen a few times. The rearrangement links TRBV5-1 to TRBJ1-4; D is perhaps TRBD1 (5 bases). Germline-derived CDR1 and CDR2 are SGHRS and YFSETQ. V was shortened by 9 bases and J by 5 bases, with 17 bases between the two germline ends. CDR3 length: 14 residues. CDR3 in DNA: TGCGCCACCCGGAGGGGTGCGTCAAATGAAAAACTGTTTTTT. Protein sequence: CATRRGASNEKLFF. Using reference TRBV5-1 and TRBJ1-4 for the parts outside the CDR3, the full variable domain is KAGVTQTPRYLIKTRGQQVTLSCSPISGHRSVSWYQQTPGQGLQFLFEYFSETQRNKGNFPGRFSGRQFSNSRSEMNVSTLELGDSALYLCATRRGASNEKLFFGSGTQLSVL.

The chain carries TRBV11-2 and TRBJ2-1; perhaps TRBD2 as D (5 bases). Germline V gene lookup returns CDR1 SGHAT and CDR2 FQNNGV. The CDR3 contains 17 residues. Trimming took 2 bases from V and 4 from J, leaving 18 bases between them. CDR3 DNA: TGTGCCAGCAGCTTAACCGGGTTCCTGGGAGAATACAATGAGCAGTTCTTC. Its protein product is CASSLTGFLGEYNEQFF.

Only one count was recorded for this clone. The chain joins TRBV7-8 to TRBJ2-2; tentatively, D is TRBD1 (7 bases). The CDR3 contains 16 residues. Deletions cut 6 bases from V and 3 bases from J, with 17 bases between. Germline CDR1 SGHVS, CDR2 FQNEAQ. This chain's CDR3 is CASSPLARGDTGELFF. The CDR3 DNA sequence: TGTGCCAGCAGTCCCTTGGCCAGGGGGGACACCGGGGAGCTGTTTTTT.

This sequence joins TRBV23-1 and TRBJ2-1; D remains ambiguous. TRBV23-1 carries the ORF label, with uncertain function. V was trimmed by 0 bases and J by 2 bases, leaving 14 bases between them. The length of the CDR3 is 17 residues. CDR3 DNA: TGCGCCAGCAGTCAATCCTTCCCCCTACTCACCTACAATGAGCAGTTCTTC. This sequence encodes CASSQSFPLLTYNEQFF.

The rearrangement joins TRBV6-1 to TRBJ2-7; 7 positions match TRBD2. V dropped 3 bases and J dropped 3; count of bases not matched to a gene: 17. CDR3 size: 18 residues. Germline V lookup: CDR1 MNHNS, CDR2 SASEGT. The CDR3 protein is CASSEVGVSGGVFYEQYF. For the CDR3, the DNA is TGTGCCAGCAGTGAGGTGGGGGTATCGGGAGGAGTTTTCTACGAGCAGTACTTC.

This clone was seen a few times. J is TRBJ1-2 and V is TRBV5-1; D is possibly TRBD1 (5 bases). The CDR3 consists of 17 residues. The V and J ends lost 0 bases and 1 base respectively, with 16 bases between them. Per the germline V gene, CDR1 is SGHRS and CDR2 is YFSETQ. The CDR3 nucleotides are TGCGCCAGCAGCTTGGACCCGGGGAGGGGCAATAACTATGGCTACACCTTC. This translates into CASSLDPGRGNNYGYTF.

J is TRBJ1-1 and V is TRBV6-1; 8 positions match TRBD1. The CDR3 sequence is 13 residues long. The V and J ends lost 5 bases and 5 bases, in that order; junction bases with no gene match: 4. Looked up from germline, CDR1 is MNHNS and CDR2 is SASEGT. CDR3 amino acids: CASSLYRGTEAFF. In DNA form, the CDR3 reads TGTGCCAGCAGTTTGTACAGGGGGACTGAAGCTTTCTTT.

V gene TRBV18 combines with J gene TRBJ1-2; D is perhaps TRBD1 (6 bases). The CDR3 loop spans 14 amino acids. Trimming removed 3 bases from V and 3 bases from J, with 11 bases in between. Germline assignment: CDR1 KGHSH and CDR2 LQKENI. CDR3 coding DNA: TGTGCCAGCTCACCCAACAGGGACCACTATGGCTACACCTTC. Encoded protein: CASSPNRDHYGYTF.

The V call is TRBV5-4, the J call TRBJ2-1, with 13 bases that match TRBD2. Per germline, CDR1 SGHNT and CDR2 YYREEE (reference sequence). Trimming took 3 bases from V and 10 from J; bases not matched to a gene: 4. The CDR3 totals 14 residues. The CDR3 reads CASSSGLAGEEQFF. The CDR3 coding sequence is TGTGCCAGCAGCTCCGGACTAGCGGGGGAGGAGCAGTTCTTC.

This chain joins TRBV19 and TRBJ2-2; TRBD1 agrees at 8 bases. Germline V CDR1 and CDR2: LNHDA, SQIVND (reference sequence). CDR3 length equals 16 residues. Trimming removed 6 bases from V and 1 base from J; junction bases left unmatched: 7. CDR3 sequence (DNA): TGTGCCAGTAGGGACCACGGGACAGGGAACACCGGGGAGCTGTTTTTT. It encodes CASRDHGTGNTGELFF.

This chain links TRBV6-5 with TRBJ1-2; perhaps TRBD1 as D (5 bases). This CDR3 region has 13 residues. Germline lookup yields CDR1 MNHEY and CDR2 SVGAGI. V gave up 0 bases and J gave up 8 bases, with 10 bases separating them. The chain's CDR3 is CASSYSQGEGYTF. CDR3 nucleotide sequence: TGTGCCAGCAGTTACTCGCAGGGCGAGGGCTACACCTTC.

CDR3 sequence: CASSSYSQQVLPQHF. CDR3 coding DNA: TGTGCCAGCAGCTCATACTCTCAACAGGTACTGCCCCAGCATTTT. The J gene is TRBJ1-5, the V gene TRBV5-8; the D gene is possibly TRBD1 (5 bases). There are 15 residues in the CDR3. Trimming stripped 3 bases from V and 9 bases from J, with 19 bases between. Germline assignment: CDR1 SGHTS and CDR2 YDEGEE. The variable domain in full, with the rest retrieved from reference TRBV5-8 and TRBJ1-5, is EAGVTQSPTHLIKTRGQQATLRCSPISGHTSVYWYQQALGLGLQFLLWYDEGEERNRGNFPPRFSGRQFPNYSSELNVNALELEDSALYLCASSSYSQQVLPQHFGDGTRLSIL.

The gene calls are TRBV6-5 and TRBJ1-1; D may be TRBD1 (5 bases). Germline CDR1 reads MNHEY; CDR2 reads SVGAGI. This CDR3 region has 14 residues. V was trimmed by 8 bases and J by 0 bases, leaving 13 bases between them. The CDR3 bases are TGTGCCAGCCGGGGGAGGACGTTGAACACTGAAGCTTTCTTT. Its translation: CASRGRTLNTEAFF.

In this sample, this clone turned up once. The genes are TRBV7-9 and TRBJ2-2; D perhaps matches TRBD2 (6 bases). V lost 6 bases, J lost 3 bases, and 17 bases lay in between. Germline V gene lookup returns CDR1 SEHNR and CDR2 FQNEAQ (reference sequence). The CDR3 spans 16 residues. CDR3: CASRRGQGRDTGELFF. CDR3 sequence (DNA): TGTGCCAGCAGGCGGGGCCAGGGTCGGGACACCGGGGAGCTGTTTTTT.

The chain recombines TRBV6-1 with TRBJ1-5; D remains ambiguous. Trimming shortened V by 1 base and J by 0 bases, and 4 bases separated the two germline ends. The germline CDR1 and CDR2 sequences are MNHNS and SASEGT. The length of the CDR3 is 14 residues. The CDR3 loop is CASSEGNSNQPQHF. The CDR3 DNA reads TGTGCCAGCAGTGAAGGTAATAGCAATCAGCCCCAGCATTTT.

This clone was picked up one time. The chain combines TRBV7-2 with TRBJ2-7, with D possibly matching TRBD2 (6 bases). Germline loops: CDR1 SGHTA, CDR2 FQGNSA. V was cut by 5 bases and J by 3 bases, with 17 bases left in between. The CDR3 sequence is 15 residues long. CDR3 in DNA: TGTGCCAGCAGCGACCGAGGCGCGGGGCGCTACGAGCAGTACTTC. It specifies CASSDRGAGRYEQYF.

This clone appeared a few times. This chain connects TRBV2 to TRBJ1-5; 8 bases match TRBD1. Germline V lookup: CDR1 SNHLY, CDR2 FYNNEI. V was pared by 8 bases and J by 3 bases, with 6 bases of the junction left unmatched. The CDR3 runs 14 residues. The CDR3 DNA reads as TGTGCCAGCCGGGACAGGAGCTACAATCAGCCCCAGCATTTT. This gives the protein CASRDRSYNQPQHF.

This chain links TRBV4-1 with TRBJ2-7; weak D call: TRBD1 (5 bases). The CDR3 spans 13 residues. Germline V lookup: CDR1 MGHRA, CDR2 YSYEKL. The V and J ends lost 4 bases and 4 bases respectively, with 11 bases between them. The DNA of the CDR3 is TGCGCCAGCAGCCCTGCTTCAGGGTACGAGCAGTACTTC. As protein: CASSPASGYEQYF.

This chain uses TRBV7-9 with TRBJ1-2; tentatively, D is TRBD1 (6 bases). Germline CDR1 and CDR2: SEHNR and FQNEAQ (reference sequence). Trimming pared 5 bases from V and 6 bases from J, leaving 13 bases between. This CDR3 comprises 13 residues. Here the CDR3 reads CASSRRQVDGYTF. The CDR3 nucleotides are TGTGCCAGCAGCCGTCGACAGGTGGATGGCTACACCTTC.

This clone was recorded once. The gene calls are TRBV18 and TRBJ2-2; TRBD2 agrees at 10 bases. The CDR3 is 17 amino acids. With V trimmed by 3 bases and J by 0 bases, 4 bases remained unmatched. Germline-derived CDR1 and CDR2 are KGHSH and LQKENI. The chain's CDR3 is CASSPQLAGANTGELFF. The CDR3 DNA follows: TGTGCCAGCTCACCTCAGCTAGCGGGGGCGAACACCGGGGAGCTGTTTTTT.

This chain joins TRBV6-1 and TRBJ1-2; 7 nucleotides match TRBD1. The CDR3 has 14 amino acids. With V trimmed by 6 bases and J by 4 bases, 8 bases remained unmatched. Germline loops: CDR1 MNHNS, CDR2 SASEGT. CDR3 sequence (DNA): TGTGCCAGCAGGTCGGGGACAGCCAGCTATGGCTACACCTTC. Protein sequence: CASRSGTASYGYTF.